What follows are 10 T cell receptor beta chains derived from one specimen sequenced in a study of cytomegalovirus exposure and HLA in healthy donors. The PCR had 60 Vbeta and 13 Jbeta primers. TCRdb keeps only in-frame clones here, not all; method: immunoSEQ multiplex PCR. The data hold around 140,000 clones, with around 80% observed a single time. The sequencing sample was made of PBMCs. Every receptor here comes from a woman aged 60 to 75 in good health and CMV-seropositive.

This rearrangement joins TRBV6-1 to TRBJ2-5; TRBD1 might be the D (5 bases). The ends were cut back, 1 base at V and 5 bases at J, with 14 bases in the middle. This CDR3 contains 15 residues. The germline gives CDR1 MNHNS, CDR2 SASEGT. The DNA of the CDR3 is TGTGCCAGCAGTGAAGGGCCCCAGGGTTCGGAGACCCAGTACTTC. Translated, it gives CASSEGPQGSETQYF.

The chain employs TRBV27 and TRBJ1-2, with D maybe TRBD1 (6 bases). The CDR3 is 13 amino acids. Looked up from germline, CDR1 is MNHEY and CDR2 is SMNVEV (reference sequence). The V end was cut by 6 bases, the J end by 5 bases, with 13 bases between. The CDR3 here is CASRARQEYGYTF. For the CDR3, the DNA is TGTGCCAGCAGGGCTAGACAGGAATATGGCTACACCTTC.

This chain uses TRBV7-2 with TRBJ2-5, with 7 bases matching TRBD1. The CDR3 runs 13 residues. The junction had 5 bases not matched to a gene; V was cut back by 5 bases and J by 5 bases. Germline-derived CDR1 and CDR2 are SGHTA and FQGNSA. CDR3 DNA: TGTGCCAGCAGCCAGGGGGAGCGGGAGACCCAGTACTTC. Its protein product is CASSQGERETQYF.

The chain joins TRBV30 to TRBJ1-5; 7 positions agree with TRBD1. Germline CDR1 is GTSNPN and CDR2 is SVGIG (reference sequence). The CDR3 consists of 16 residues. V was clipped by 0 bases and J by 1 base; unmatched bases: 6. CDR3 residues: CAWSVKGASSNQPQHF. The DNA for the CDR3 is TGTGCCTGGAGTGTAAAGGGGGCGTCAAGCAATCAGCCCCAGCATTTT.

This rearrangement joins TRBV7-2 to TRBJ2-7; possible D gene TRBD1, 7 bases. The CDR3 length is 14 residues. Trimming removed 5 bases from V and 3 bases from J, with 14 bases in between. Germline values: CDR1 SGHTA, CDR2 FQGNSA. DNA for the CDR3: TGTGCCAGCAGCCAGGGGGGTAATCGCTACGAGCAGTACTTC. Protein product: CASSQGGNRYEQYF.

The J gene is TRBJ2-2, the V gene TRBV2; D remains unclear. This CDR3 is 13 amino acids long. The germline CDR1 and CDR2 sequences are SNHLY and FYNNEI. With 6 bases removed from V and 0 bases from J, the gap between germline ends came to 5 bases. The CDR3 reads CASSQTNTGELFF. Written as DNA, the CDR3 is TGTGCCAGCAGCCAGACGAACACCGGGGAGCTGTTTTTT.

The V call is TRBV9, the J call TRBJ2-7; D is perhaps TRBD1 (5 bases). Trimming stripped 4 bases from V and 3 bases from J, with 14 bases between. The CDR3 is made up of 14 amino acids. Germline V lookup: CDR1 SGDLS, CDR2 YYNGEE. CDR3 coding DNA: TGTGCCAGCAGCCCCCAGGGCATATACTACGAGCAGTACTTC. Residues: CASSPQGIYYEQYF.

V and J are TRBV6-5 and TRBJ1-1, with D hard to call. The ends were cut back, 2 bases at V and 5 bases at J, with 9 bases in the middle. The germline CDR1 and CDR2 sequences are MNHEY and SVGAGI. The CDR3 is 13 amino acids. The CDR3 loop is CASSYRVMTEAFF. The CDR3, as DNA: TGTGCCAGCAGTTACCGGGTGATGACTGAAGCTTTCTTT.

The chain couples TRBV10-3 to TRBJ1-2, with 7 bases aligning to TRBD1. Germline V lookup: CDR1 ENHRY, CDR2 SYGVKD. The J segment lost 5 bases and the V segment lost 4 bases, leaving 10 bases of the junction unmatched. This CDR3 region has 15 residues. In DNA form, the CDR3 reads TGTGCCATCAGTGGGCAGGGGGTTGAGGAGTATGGCTACACCTTC. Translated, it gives CAISGQGVEEYGYTF.

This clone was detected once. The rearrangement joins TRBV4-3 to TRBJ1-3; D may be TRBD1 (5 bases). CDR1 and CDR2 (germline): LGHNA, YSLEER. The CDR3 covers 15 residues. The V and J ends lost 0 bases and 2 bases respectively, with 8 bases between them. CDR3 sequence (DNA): TGCGCCAGCAGCCAAGATTCAGGGCCTGGAAACACCATATATTTT. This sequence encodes CASSQDSGPGNTIYF.